Following are 2 T cell receptor beta chains from one sample sequenced in a study of blood T cell repertoires in COVID-19. Measured with immunoSEQ multiplex PCR; TCRdb has only the in-frame clones, and not every one. The sample yields about 200,000 clones, 70% to 90% seen once. The sample was peripheral blood. Receptors were obtained from a human donor with active or convalescent COVID-19. The donor label of this sample is uncertain.

The V call is TRBV30, the J call TRBJ1-2, with 9 nucleotides matching TRBD1. The CDR3 totals 12 residues. CDR1 is GTSNPN, CDR2 SVGIG, per germline (reference sequence). V gave up 3 bases and J gave up 6 bases; unmatched junction bases: 2. DNA for the CDR3: TGTGCCTGGAGCCGGGACAGGGATGGCTACACCTTC. Its protein product is CAWSRDRDGYTF.

The genes are TRBV6-2 or TRBV6-3 and TRBJ2-5; 11 bases line up with TRBD2. In germline, CDR1 is MNHEY, CDR2 SVGEGT. The J segment lost 4 bases and the V segment lost 6 bases, leaving 13 bases of the junction unmatched. The CDR3 runs to 17 residues. In DNA form, the CDR3 reads TGTGCCAGCAGCGACCTACTAGCGGGGGACCCTTCAGAGACCCAGTACTTC. Amino acid sequence: CASSDLLAGDPSETQYF.